This T cell receptor beta chain was recovered during a study of OX40 agonist ivuxolimab in advanced cancers. Turning to the overall study: Ivuxolimab was an agonistic, fully human IgG2 monoclonal antibody directed against OX40 (CD134), a costimulatory receptor. Intravenous ivuxolimab was administered to patients every 2 weeks at six dose levels: 0.01, 0.1, 0.3, 1.5, 3 and 10 mg/kg. Of the roughly 51 patients in dose escalation, about 20 had hepatocellular carcinoma, some 15 had melanoma, 9 had renal cell carcinoma and 9 had head and neck cancer. In the dose-escalation cohort, 65% to 85% of patients were male, and the mean age was 60 years with a range of about 20 to 79. Patients were allowed to have had prior anti-PD-1, anti-PD-L1 or anti-CTLA-4 therapy, and roughly two fifths of the dose-escalation patients had been treated with checkpoint inhibitors. Partial responses were achieved by three dose-escalation patients, of whom one had hepatocellular carcinoma and two had cutaneous melanoma. The point of sequencing TCRbeta in the periphery was to test whether ivuxolimab changed TCR sequence diversity and drove clonal T-cell expansion. The paper reports the monotherapy dose-escalation portion (N ≈ 52 patients) of the phase I ivuxolimab trial. Findings and caveats that apply to the study as a whole: After ivuxolimab, CD8+ T cells had more expanded clones than CD4+ T cells on average. In partial responders in the 0.1-3.0 mg/kg groups, normalized peripheral clonal expansion was found to be among the lowest, especially among CD8+ T cells. Which antigens the clonally expanded peripheral T cells were specific for was not determined. Low levels of normalized T-cell clonal expansion were also seen in some patients who did not respond. At doses of 0.1 to 3.0 mg/kg, clonal expansion of both CD4+ and CD8+ blood T cells was observed from baseline to week 6.

Patients with autoimmune disease history or receiving systemic immunosuppression were excluded from the trial. Peripheral blood for TCR sequencing was collected from all dose cohorts at baseline, on cycle 4 day 1, and on cycle 7 day 1. Samples came from an open-label, multicenter, first-in-human phase I dose-escalation trial of ivuxolimab. Adults with locally advanced or metastatic melanoma, renal cell, hepatocellular, or head and neck squamous cell carcinoma were enrolled in the trial. Before TCR sequencing, CD4+ and CD8+ T cells were separately sorted from peripheral blood. Via the germline V gene (reference sequence), CDR1 is LNHDA and CDR2 SQIVND. There are 15 amino acids in the CDR3, from cysteine to phenylalanine inclusive. Only the CDR3 part of the read is kept: 45 bases, read in frame from the first base. Trimming takes 3 bases from V and 7 bases from J, and the germline ends sit 13 bases apart.

To note about this clone: Its binding antigen is unknown. Base qualities are missing; no much larger clone stands one base away.

Genomic DNA was extracted from sorted cells for sequencing of the TCRbeta CDR3 region. The immunoSEQ Assay was used to sequence the TCRbeta CDR3 regions. What TCRdb holds here is the immuneACCESS table cut down to in-frame rearrangements. Part of the clones is not present; checked against another copy, under half of the missing clones reflect an unresolved V gene, and the others are unexplained. The sample table contains some 70,000 clones; only one count was recorded for about nine tenths of them. 1.1% of the sample is held by the ten biggest clonotypes. This clonotype was obtained from an adult with an advanced solid tumor such as melanoma, head and neck, liver or kidney cancer. The input for sequencing was CD4+ or CD8+ T cells sorted from blood, taken in a trial of the OX40 agonist ivuxolimab. The rearranged chain carries TRBV19 and TRBJ1-6, with TRBD1 tentatively as D gene (5 bases match). The DNA sequence reads TGTGCCAGTAGTATCCTTCGGGACGGCAATTCACCCCTCCACTTT. Its translation is CASSILRDGNSPLHF. The CDR3, completed at both ends by the reference TRBV19 and TRBJ1-6 genes, gives the full variable domain DGGITQSPKYLFRKEGQNVTLSCEQNLNHDAMYWYRQDPGQGLRLIYYSQIVNDFQKGDIAEGYSVSREKKESFPLTVTSAQKNPTAFYLCASSILRDGNSPLHFGNGTRLTVT.